This T cell receptor (beta chain) was sequenced for a study of Ad26.COV2.S vaccination and SARS-CoV-2 variants (dated by TCRdb to the early 2020s). Regarding the study in general: Donors in the vaccine arm were drawn from COV1001, a phase I-IIa trial of Ad26.COV2.S in healthy adults that was multicentre, randomized, double-blind and placebo-controlled. Ad26.COV2.S was administered intramuscularly at a dose of 5x10^10 or 1x10^11 viral particles, either as one shot or as two shots given 56 days apart. TCRbeta repertoire sequencing was used to assess the specificity and breadth of SARS-CoV-2-reactive T cell receptors after Ad26.COV2.S vaccination. A total of 32 samples were included in the TCR-sequenced set, comprising roughly 19 Ad26.COV2.S vaccine recipients, 5 placebo recipients and 8 SARS-CoV-2 convalescent individuals. Trial participants were randomized into five groups of five, in which low-dose or high-dose Ad26.COV2.S was given once or twice, or placebo was given on both occasions. Investigators did not know the trial group allocation while performing experiments and assessing outcomes.

The immunoSEQ Assay was the method used to sequence TCRbeta CDR3 regions. After extraction, genomic DNA underwent amplification by bias-controlled multiplex PCR, followed by high-throughput sequencing. The study's processing was this. To quantify the absolute abundance of every unique TCRbeta CDR3 region, sequences were collapsed and filtered. T cell fraction was estimated by normalizing TCRbeta template counts to usable DNA, with usable DNA measured through amplification of reference genes found in all nucleated cells. Repertoire TCRs were annotated as SARS-CoV-2-specific when V gene, CDR3 amino acid sequence and J gene were exactly matched to a known reactive TCR set. MIRA supplied the reference SARS-CoV-2 TCR set, which was filtered for enrichment in COVID-19-positive ImmuneCODE repertoires so that public or cross-reactive TCRs were removed. Drawing on the MIRA antigens, annotated TCRs were analysed further at the level of specific ORF or position within ORF. Breadth was defined as annotated unique rearrangements over total unique productive rearrangements; depth was the summed frequency of those rearrangements. TCR breadth was compared between groups using two-sided Wilcoxon rank-sum tests. TCRdb stores this immuneACCESS table with in-frame sequences only. Part of the clones is absent; in the studies checked, under half of the shortfall reflects unresolved V genes, and no reason is known for the rest. V, J and clone size were drawn from that table, and D and trimming were deduced from the DNA. In this sample the table shows around 370,000 clones, approximately 85% of which occur a single time. 3% to 4% of the sample is in the top ten clones.

As to this clone: Its antigen is not yet known. Base qualities are missing; no much larger clone stands one base away.

Results the study describes overall, beyond this receptor: Comparable non-spike TCR breadth was observed between vaccine and placebo recipients, consistent with only spike being contained in the vaccine. Substantial breadth of spike-specific CD8+ and CD4+ T cell responses was reported after vaccination. Spike-specific TCR breadth was higher in Ad26.COV2.S recipients than in placebo recipients (P = 0.0014). The study was not powered for comparison of responses between vaccine doses or regimens. It was noted by the authors that total T cell responses may have been underestimated by the TCR breadth and depth analyses.

The sample's treatment or condition label is to be understood as: some 19 received Ad26.COV2.S at low or high dose, single or two shots; several received placebo; per-sample allocation not given. For vaccine and placebo recipients, the sequenced repertoires came from samples collected on day 63 after the first injection. Cohort 1b enrolled about two dozen adults aged 18-55 years at a single site in Boston, USA, between 29 July and 7 August 2020. Ad26.COV2.S was a replication-incompetent adenovirus type 26 vector expressing a prefusion-stabilized SARS-CoV-2 spike protein from the original Wuhan strain. Measured from the cysteine to the phenylalanine, the CDR3 is 13 residues long. Of all the DNA, just the CDR3 is kept, 39 bases in frame from base 1. CDR1 is given as SNHLY and CDR2 as FYNNEI, both from the germline V gene. V loses 4 bases, J loses 5 bases, and the germline ends lie 6 bases apart.

This chain joins TRBV2 to TRBJ2-6; the D gene is unclear. The sample in question was peripheral blood, obtained in a trial of Ad26.COV2.S vaccine versus placebo. This clonotype was obtained from a person between 18 and 65 years old who received the Ad26.COV2.S COVID-19 vaccine or a placebo. Read as DNA, the sequence is TGTGCCAGCAGTGGGGGTTGGGCCAACGTCCTGACTTTC. This translates into CASSGGWANVLTF.